What follows are 31 T cell receptor beta chains derived from one specimen sequenced in a study of cytomegalovirus exposure and HLA in healthy donors. Both 60 Vbeta primers and 13 Jbeta primers went into the PCR. Profiled with immunoSEQ multiplex PCR; TCRdb holds only in-frame clones, not every one. In the table there are about 140,000 clones, about three quarters of which are singletons. Material: PBMCs. These TCRs come from a young man in good health and CMV-seronegative.

The V gene is TRBV4-1, the J gene TRBJ1-4; D gene unclear. Trimming shortened V by 1 base and J by 7 bases, and 10 bases separated the two germline ends. This CDR3 comprises 14 residues. Germline V gives CDR1 MGHRA, CDR2 YSYEKL. In DNA form, the CDR3 reads TGCGCCAGCAGCCAAGTGGGTCAGGTTGAAAAACTGTTTTTT. Translating gives CASSQVGQVEKLFF.

The chain is built from TRBV13 and TRBJ1-6; D is perhaps TRBD1 (6 bases). Germline assignment: CDR1 PRHDT and CDR2 FYEKMQ (reference sequence). The CDR3 runs 14 residues. The germline V and J ends were trimmed by 5 bases and 10 bases, with 15 bases remaining between them. CDR3 in amino acids: CASSPQGIRSPLHF. The CDR3 nucleotides read TGTGCCAGCAGCCCACAGGGAATACGGTCACCCCTCCACTTT.

The chain links TRBV6-1 to TRBJ1-1, with D perhaps TRBD1 (6 bases). Per the germline V gene, CDR1 is MNHNS and CDR2 is SASEGT. The CDR3 is 14 amino acids. Trimming shortened V by 6 bases and J by 10 bases, and 21 bases separated the two germline ends. CDR3 coding DNA: TGTGCCAGCAGGAAAAACAGCCTACTCAGGGGAGCTTTCTTT. Residues: CASRKNSLLRGAFF.

The chain carries TRBV7-9 and TRBJ1-6; no definite D call. V was clipped by 1 base and J by 7 bases, with 8 bases between them. Germline V lookup: CDR1 SEHNR, CDR2 FQNEAQ (reference sequence). CDR3 size: 14 residues. The chain's CDR3 is CASSLESGNSPLHF. Here the CDR3 DNA reads TGTGCCAGCAGCTTAGAGAGCGGAAATTCACCCCTCCACTTT.

This rearrangement joins TRBV7-9 to TRBJ1-1; 7 nucleotides match TRBD1. Unmatched junction bases numbered 5, after V lost 3 bases and J lost 1 base. This CDR3 has 15 residues. CDR1 is SEHNR, CDR2 FQNEAQ, per germline (reference sequence). The chain's CDR3 is CASSFDRARNTEAFF. Written as DNA, the CDR3 is TGTGCCAGCAGCTTTGACAGGGCGAGGAACACTGAAGCTTTCTTT.

This clone was observed a few times. The chain is built from TRBV30 and TRBJ1-1; perhaps TRBD1 as D (5 bases). CDR1 GTSNPN and CDR2 SVGIG come from the germline V gene (reference sequence). The ends were cut back, 1 base at V and 0 bases at J, with 18 bases in the middle. The CDR3 loop spans 17 amino acids. For the CDR3, the DNA is TGTGCCTGGAGTGGGGGTGGAGGGGCGGGTATGAACACTGAAGCTTTCTTT. The encoded protein is CAWSGGGGAGMNTEAFF.

V usage is TRBV5-1 and J usage is TRBJ1-5, with a weak D call TRBD1 (6 bases). V lost 2 bases, J lost 2 bases, and 8 bases lay in between. CDR1 is SGHRS, CDR2 YFSETQ, per germline. CDR3 length: 14 amino acids. CDR3: CASSFSGGNQPQHF. DNA for the CDR3: TGCGCCAGCAGCTTTTCAGGGGGCAATCAGCCCCAGCATTTT.

V is TRBV7-2 and J is TRBJ1-1; maybe TRBD1 (5 bases). There are 13 residues in the CDR3. CDR1 is SGHTA, CDR2 FQGNSA, per germline. V gave up 3 bases and J gave up 4 bases, with 9 bases separating them. This CDR3 is CASSFTGGTEAFF. CDR3 sequence (DNA): TGTGCCAGCAGCTTCACCGGGGGCACTGAAGCTTTCTTT. The full variable domain, completed using reference TRBV7-2 and TRBJ1-1, is GAGVSQSPSNKVTEKGKDVELRCDPISGHTALYWYRQSLGQGLEFLIYFQGNSAPDKSGLPSDRFSAERTGGSVSTLTIQRTQQEDSAVYLCASSFTGGTEAFFGQGTRLTVV.

This chain links TRBV9 with TRBJ2-7; tentative D call: TRBD1 (5 bases). This CDR3 has 14 residues. Trimming shortened V by 4 bases and J by 2 bases, and 13 bases separated the two germline ends. From germline, CDR1 is SGDLS and CDR2 YYNGEE. CDR3 protein: CASSPDSFPYEQYF. The CDR3 nucleotides are TGTGCCAGCAGCCCCGACAGCTTCCCCTACGAGCAGTACTTC.

This clone was detected once. The CDR3 spells CAQTSPGTSGSYEQYF. Here the CDR3 DNA reads TGTGCACAGACGAGTCCCGGGACTAGCGGCTCCTACGAGCAGTACTTC. V gene TRBV7-9 combines with J gene TRBJ2-7, with 11 bases that match TRBD2. The germline V gene has CDR1 SEHNR and CDR2 FQNEAQ (reference sequence). The CDR3 loop spans 16 amino acids.

Note on this clone: This same CDR3 is encoded by further DNA sequences in the sample. The V call is TRBV5-1, the J call TRBJ1-2; 7 bases agree with TRBD1. Per germline, CDR1 SGHRS and CDR2 YFSETQ. The ends lost 9 bases at V and 1 base at J; junction bases unmatched: 6. The CDR3 extends over 13 amino acids. The CDR3 DNA reads TGCGCCACTGCCAGGGACAGTAACTATGGCTACACCTTC. Its translation: CATARDSNYGYTF.

The rearrangement links TRBV4-2 to TRBJ1-1; tentative D call: TRBD1 (5 bases). V was clipped by 5 bases and J by 3 bases, with 13 bases between them. The germline gives CDR1 LGHNA, CDR2 YNFKEQ. The CDR3 extends over 14 amino acids. The CDR3 loop is CASSKPRGDTEAFF. CDR3 coding DNA: TGTGCCAGCAGCAAACCCCGGGGGGACACTGAAGCTTTCTTT.

V usage is TRBV28 and J usage is TRBJ2-7; TRBD1 aligns across 9 bases. This CDR3 comprises 15 residues. Germline lookup yields CDR1 MDHEN and CDR2 SYDVKM. The V and J ends lost 4 bases and 5 bases, in that order; junction bases with no gene match: 9. CDR3 in amino acids: CASSSPGTGKHEQYF. The CDR3 DNA follows: TGTGCCAGCAGTTCTCCCGGGACAGGGAAACACGAGCAGTACTTC.

This chain uses TRBV7-9 with TRBJ2-5, with D possibly being TRBD2 (5 bases). The better agreement between TRBJ2-7 and the DNA end casts doubt on the J call. This CDR3 spans 15 amino acids. The V gene's germline CDR1 is SEHNR and CDR2 FQNEAQ (reference sequence). CDR3 region: CASSSGKERAYEQYF. In DNA form, the CDR3 reads TGTGCCAGCAGCTCCGGGAAGGAAAGGGCCTACGAGCAGTACTTC.

CDR3 DNA: TGTGCCAGCAGTGAGACAGGGCTCGGCAATCAGCCCCAGCATTTT. Translation gives CASSETGLGNQPQHF. The chain joins TRBV2 to TRBJ1-5; 7 nucleotides match TRBD1. The V gene's germline CDR1 is SNHLY and CDR2 FYNNEI. J was trimmed by 2 bases and V by 3 bases; bases with no gene match: 4. The CDR3 extends over 15 amino acids.

V is TRBV18 and J is TRBJ1-2, with a weak D call TRBD1 (5 bases). The CDR3 runs to 16 residues. Germline CDR1 reads KGHSH; CDR2 reads LQKENI. V gave up 3 bases and J gave up 6 bases, with 20 bases separating them. CDR3 in DNA: TGTGCCAGCTCACCCCAGCCCCTCTCTAGGGGCGATGGCTACACCTTC. It yields the protein CASSPQPLSRGDGYTF.

The count of this clone is one. The chain couples TRBV29-1 to TRBJ1-1; unclear D gene. Trimming stripped 7 bases from V and 1 base from J, with 10 bases between. Germline lookup yields CDR1 SQVTM and CDR2 ANQGSEA. This CDR3 has 12 residues. CDR3 in DNA: TGCAGCGCCCTTGGCGGGAACACTGAAGCTTTCTTT. Translating gives CSALGGNTEAFF. The full variable domain, in which reference TRBV29-1 and TRBJ1-1 provide the parts outside the CDR3, is SAVISQKPSRDICQRGTSLTIQCQVDSQVTMMFWYRQQPGQSLTLIATANQGSEATYESGFVIDKFPISRPNLTFSTLTVSNMSPEDSSIYLCSALGGNTEAFFGQGTRLTVV.

CDR3 bases: TGTGCCAGCACAGAGCGGGTCACCGGGGAGCTGTTTTTT. Protein: CASTERVTGELFF. The chain carries TRBV6-6 and TRBJ2-2; a possible D gene is TRBD2 (6 bases). The V and J ends lost 7 bases and 4 bases respectively, with 10 bases between them. The CDR3 runs 13 residues. CDR1 and CDR2 from the germline V gene are MNHNY and SVGAGI (reference sequence).

This sequence joins TRBV30 and TRBJ2-7; 8 bases align to TRBD1. Unmatched junction bases numbered 12, after V lost 7 bases and J lost 4 bases. Germline lookup yields CDR1 GTSNPN and CDR2 SVGIG (reference sequence). CDR3 length: 14 amino acids. CDR3 in amino acids: CASTGRTGLYEQYF. For the CDR3, the DNA is TGTGCCTCGACGGGACGGACAGGGCTTTACGAGCAGTACTTC.

This clone has a single count. The chain combines TRBV7-9 with TRBJ2-4; 7 nucleotides match TRBD2. Per germline, CDR1 SEHNR and CDR2 FQNEAQ (reference sequence). The CDR3 is 17 amino acids. The V segment lost 5 bases and the J segment 2 bases; nucleotides outside the gene matches: 12. The CDR3 region has the DNA TGTGCCAGCAGCCCCAGAGCAGCGGGAAAGACCAAAAACATTCAGTACTTC. This translates into CASSPRAAGKTKNIQYF.

The V call is TRBV18, the J call TRBJ2-7, with TRBD2 matching over 10 bases. This CDR3 has 17 amino acids. V shed 3 bases, J shed 0 bases, and the junction held 8 bases outside the gene matches. CDR1 is KGHSH and CDR2 is LQKENI in the germline V gene. The DNA for the CDR3 is TGTGCCAGCTCACCCCTCATAGCGGGAGGACGCTCCTACGAGCAGTACTTC. Residues: CASSPLIAGGRSYEQYF.

The chain recombines TRBV5-6 with TRBJ1-2; 9 positions match TRBD1. The CDR3 runs 16 residues. J lost 2 bases, V lost 4 bases, and 9 bases had no gene match. CDR1 is SGHDT, CDR2 YYEEEE, per germline. The CDR3 reads CASSPINRGRNYGYTF. CDR3 in DNA: TGTGCCAGCAGCCCGATCAACAGGGGGCGAAACTATGGCTACACCTTC.

The chain combines TRBV27 with TRBJ2-7, with 10 bases lining up with TRBD2. After removal of 5 bases from V and 0 bases from J, the junction contained 22 bases not matched to a gene. The germline CDR1 and CDR2 sequences are MNHEY and SMNVEV (reference sequence). This CDR3 is 21 amino acids long. CDR3 region: CASSPHPQTSGISLYSYEQYF. In nucleotides, the CDR3 is TGTGCCAGCAGTCCACACCCCCAAACTAGCGGGATTTCTCTTTACTCCTACGAGCAGTACTTC.

The chain joins TRBV6-4 to TRBJ2-7; weak D call: TRBD2 (6 bases). The CDR3 contains 19 residues. Trimming took off 0 bases at V and 3 bases at J, with 24 bases between the two ends. Germline lookup yields CDR1 MRHNA and CDR2 SNTAGT. Here the CDR3 reads CASSDSPPGALPTFYEQYF. For the CDR3, the DNA is TGTGCCAGCAGTGACTCACCGCCGGGAGCCCTACCCACCTTCTACGAGCAGTACTTC.

The chain is built from TRBV6-5 and TRBJ2-5, with D possibly TRBD1 on 5 matching bases. V lost 0 bases, J lost 4 bases, and 12 bases lay in between. This CDR3 has 15 residues. CDR1 is MNHEY and CDR2 is SVGAGI in the germline V gene. CDR3 DNA sequence: TGTGCCAGCAGTTACTCTCAGGGATTGAGAGAGACCCAGTACTTC. The encoded protein is CASSYSQGLRETQYF.

The chain employs TRBV5-8 and TRBJ1-2; 7 nucleotides align to TRBD1. The J segment lost 4 bases and the V segment lost 2 bases, leaving 11 bases of the junction unmatched. The CDR3 consists of 16 residues. Germline V CDR1 and CDR2: SGHTS, YDEGEE. The CDR3 protein is CASSFPPPGQSYGYTF. The DNA of the CDR3 is TGTGCCAGCAGCTTTCCCCCCCCGGGACAGAGCTATGGCTACACCTTC. The entire variable domain, with the rest obtained from reference TRBV5-8 and TRBJ1-2, is as follows: EAGVTQSPTHLIKTRGQQATLRCSPISGHTSVYWYQQALGLGLQFLLWYDEGEERNRGNFPPRFSGRQFPNYSSELNVNALELEDSALYLCASSFPPPGQSYGYTFGSGTRLTVV.

The V gene is TRBV19, the J gene TRBJ1-2; 7 nucleotides agree with TRBD1. Germline CDR1 and CDR2: LNHDA and SQIVND (reference sequence). The CDR3 covers 14 residues. Losses at the gene ends were 2 bases for V and 6 bases for J; bases not matched to a gene: 6. CDR3 in DNA: TGTGCCAGTAGTATACCCGACAGGGCACATGGCTACACCTTC. This translates into CASSIPDRAHGYTF.

V usage is TRBV5-4 and J usage is TRBJ1-4; the D gene is possibly TRBD1 (6 bases). The ends were cut back, 2 bases at V and 8 bases at J, with 13 bases in the middle. There are 14 residues in the CDR3. CDR1 and CDR2 from the germline V gene are SGHNT and YYREEE (reference sequence). The CDR3 spells CASSLQGWSEKLFF. DNA of the CDR3: TGTGCCAGCAGCTTACAGGGTTGGTCGGAAAAACTGTTTTTT.

CDR3 loop: CATSRETERTEAFF. The CDR3 DNA follows: TGTGCCACCAGCAGAGAAACCGAACGGACTGAAGCTTTCTTT. The chain has TRBV15 and TRBJ1-1; D is unresolved. This CDR3 has 14 amino acids. Trimming stripped 0 bases from V and 5 bases from J, with 10 bases between. Germline CDR1 reads LNHNV; CDR2 reads YYDKDF (reference sequence). The whole variable domain, filled in from reference TRBV15 and TRBJ1-1, reads DAMVIQNPRYQVTQFGKPVTLSCSQTLNHNVMYWYQQKSSQAPKLLFHYYDKDFNNEADTPDNFQSRRPNTSFCFLDIRSPGLGDTAMYLCATSRETERTEAFFGQGTRLTVV.

V and J are TRBV2 and TRBJ2-2; possible D gene TRBD1, 6 bases. Germline V gene lookup returns CDR1 SNHLY and CDR2 FYNNEI. Trimming stripped 11 bases from V and 7 bases from J, with 14 bases between. The CDR3 loop spans 12 amino acids. This CDR3 is CAGRQEDGELFF. The CDR3 nucleotides are TGTGCCGGCCGACAGGAGGACGGGGAGCTGTTTTTT. Based on the CDR3 plus reference TRBV2 and TRBJ2-2, the full variable domain is EPEVTQTPSHQVTQMGQEVILRCVPISNHLYFYWYRQILGQKVEFLVSFYNNEISEKSEIFDDQFSVERPDGSNFTLKIRSTKLEDSAMYFCAGRQEDGELFFGEGSRLTVL.

Written as DNA, the CDR3 is TGCAGCGTTATAGGTCGGGACACCTCGAACACCGGGGAGCTGTTTTTT. It translates to CSVIGRDTSNTGELFF. The chain links TRBV29-1 to TRBJ2-2; possible D gene TRBD1, 6 bases. Germline CDR1 is SQVTM and CDR2 is ANQGSEA. The CDR3 totals 16 residues. V was trimmed by 5 bases and J by 0 bases, leaving 16 bases between them.